This record concerns one T cell receptor beta chain sequence. TCRdb recomputed calls from the PCR reads with MiXCR, one row per CDR3 protein. The profile covers 15,000 to 20,000 distinct CDR3 sequences, with roughly 39% appearing a single time and about 10% taken by the ten largest. This entry is derived from a study of tumor-infiltrating lymphocytes in oesophageal squamous cell carcinoma. CDR3 length equals 14 residues. Trimming left V 4 bases short and J 5 bases short, with 15 bases between. CDR1 and CDR2 from the germline V gene are MDHEN and SYDVKM. The chain couples TRBV28 to TRBJ2-7; tentatively, D is TRBD1 (6 bases). Sequencing was performed on normal esophageal tissue next to the tumor. This TCR came from a male donor with esophageal squamous cell carcinoma. In DNA, the CDR3 is TGTGCCAGCAGTTCTCATGAACAGGGAAACGAGCAGTACTTC. Amino acids: CASSSHEQGNEQYF. The whole variable domain, filled in from reference TRBV28 and TRBJ2-7, reads DVKVTQSSRYLVKRTGEKVFLECVQDMDHENMFWYRQDPGLGLRLIYFSYDVKMKEKGDIPEGYSVSREKKERFSLILESASTNQTSMYLCASSSHEQGNEQYFGPGTRLTVT.